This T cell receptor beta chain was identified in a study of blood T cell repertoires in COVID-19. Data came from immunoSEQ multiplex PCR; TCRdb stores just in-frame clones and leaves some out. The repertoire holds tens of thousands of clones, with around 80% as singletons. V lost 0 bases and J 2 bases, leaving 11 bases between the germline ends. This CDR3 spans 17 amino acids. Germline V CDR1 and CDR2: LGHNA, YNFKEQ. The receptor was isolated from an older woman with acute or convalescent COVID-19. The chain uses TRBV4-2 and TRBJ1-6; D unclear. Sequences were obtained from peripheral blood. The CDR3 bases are TGTGCCAGCAGCCAAGAAGGACTTTCCGCCTATAATTCACCCCTCCACTTT. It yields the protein CASSQEGLSAYNSPLHF.